These 23 T cell receptor beta chains were sequenced from one sample in a study of blood T cell repertoires in COVID-19. Here immunoSEQ multiplex PCR was the method, and the copy in TCRdb shows in-frame clones only, minus some. Altogether approximately 440,000 clones are present, around 90% being singletons, with the ten largest covering about 0.63%. The sequencing input was PBMCs or T cells enriched from blood (not recorded which). All receptors come from a man aged 18 to 29 who had recovered from COVID-19.

The chain uses TRBV19 and TRBJ1-3; 10 bases line up with TRBD1. Germline V gives CDR1 LNHDA, CDR2 SQIVND (reference sequence). This CDR3 comprises 17 residues. The V segment lost 6 bases and the J segment 1 base; nucleotides outside the gene matches: 9. The CDR3 coding sequence is TGTGCCAGTAGCTTAATGACAGGGGGCGCGTCTGGAAACACCATATATTTT. It encodes CASSLMTGGASGNTIYF. The whole variable domain, filled in from reference TRBV19 and TRBJ1-3, reads DGGITQSPKYLFRKEGQNVTLSCEQNLNHDAMYWYRQDPGQGLRLIYYSQIVNDFQKGDIAEGYSVSREKKESFPLTVTSAQKNPTAFYLCASSLMTGGASGNTIYFGEGSWLTVV.

V usage is TRBV10-1 and J usage is TRBJ1-5; D not certain. V was shortened by 4 bases and J by 6 bases, with 10 bases between the two germline ends. The CDR3 is 13 amino acids. CDR1 is WNHNN, CDR2 SYGVQD, per germline (reference sequence). The CDR3 sequence is CASSGTAGQPQHF. CDR3 bases: TGCGCCAGCAGTGGAACCGCCGGTCAGCCCCAGCATTTT.

The chain is built from TRBV29-1 and TRBJ1-4; 10 nucleotides line up with TRBD1. The CDR3 is 14 residues long. The germline V gene has CDR1 SQVTM and CDR2 ANQGSEA. Germline trimming cut 7 bases from V and 5 bases from J; bases unmatched to any gene: 7. The DNA for the CDR3 is TGCAGCGACGTGCCGGGACAGGGGAATGAAAAACTGTTTTTT. Translated: CSDVPGQGNEKLFF.

This sequence joins TRBV10-2 and TRBJ2-5; unclear D gene. The V gene lost 2 bases and the J gene lost 6 bases, with 13 bases spanning the gap. CDR3 length: 14 residues. Germline V gene lookup returns CDR1 WSHSY and CDR2 SAAADI. The CDR3 spells CASSEPIRGKTQYF. For the CDR3, the DNA is TGCGCCAGCAGTGAGCCCATCCGAGGAAAGACCCAGTACTTC.

The chain combines TRBV5-5 with TRBJ1-3; D gene unclear. The CDR3 runs 17 residues. CDR1 is SGHKS, CDR2 YYEKEE, per germline (reference sequence). Trimming cost V 1 base and J 0 bases, with 14 bases left between them. For the CDR3, the DNA is TGTGCCAGCAGCTTGATAGGTTTCGGGATCTCTGGAAACACCATATATTTT. It translates to CASSLIGFGISGNTIYF. Based on the CDR3 plus reference TRBV5-5 and TRBJ1-3, the full variable domain is DAGVTQSPTHLIKTRGQQVTLRCSPISGHKSVSWYQQVLGQGPQFIFQYYEKEERGRGNFPDRFSARQFPNYSSELNVNALLLGDSALYLCASSLIGFGISGNTIYFGEGSWLTVV.

This chain links TRBV27 with TRBJ1-6; perhaps TRBD1 as D (6 bases). From germline, CDR1 is MNHEY and CDR2 SMNVEV (reference sequence). The CDR3 extends over 13 amino acids. V shed 7 bases and J shed 5 bases, with 9 bases lying between them. Written as DNA, the CDR3 is TGTGCCAGCAAATCAGGGGATAATTCACCCCTCCACTTT. Translation: CASKSGDNSPLHF.

This rearrangement joins TRBV19 to TRBJ2-1, with TRBD2 as a possible D gene (5 bases). This CDR3 is 11 amino acids long. Trimming shortened V by 3 bases and J by 9 bases, and 6 bases separated the two germline ends. Germline assignment: CDR1 LNHDA and CDR2 SQIVND (reference sequence). CDR3 DNA sequence: TGTGCCAGTAGTATGAGGGTTGAGCAGTTCTTC. Translated: CASSMRVEQFF. Based on the CDR3 plus reference TRBV19 and TRBJ2-1, the full variable domain is DGGITQSPKYLFRKEGQNVTLSCEQNLNHDAMYWYRQDPGQGLRLIYYSQIVNDFQKGDIAEGYSVSREKKESFPLTVTSAQKNPTAFYLCASSMRVEQFFGPGTRLTVL.

This chain uses TRBV6-5 with TRBJ1-4; 8 bases align to TRBD1. Germline values: CDR1 MNHEY, CDR2 SVGAGI. The V and J ends lost 5 bases and 7 bases, in that order; junction bases with no gene match: 9. This CDR3 is built from 15 residues. CDR3 residues: CASSTRQGPGEKLFF. CDR3 DNA sequence: TGTGCCAGCAGTACGAGACAGGGGCCAGGTGAAAAACTGTTTTTT.

The genes are TRBV6-5 and TRBJ1-1, with D maybe TRBD1 (6 bases). Between the trimmed V and J ends, which lost 6 bases and 3 bases, there was a span of 8 bases. Germline CDR1 MNHEY, CDR2 SVGAGI. The CDR3 extends over 12 amino acids. This CDR3 is CASRTGDTEAFF. CDR3 nucleotide sequence: TGTGCCAGCAGGACAGGTGACACTGAAGCTTTCTTT.

The V and J genes are TRBV5-4 and TRBJ1-2, with TRBD1 identical over 8 bases. V lost 4 bases, J lost 6 bases, and 11 bases stayed unmatched. The CDR3 spans 15 residues. The V gene's germline CDR1 is SGHNT and CDR2 YYREEE (reference sequence). The CDR3 here is CASSRTSGGAHGYTF. CDR3 nucleotide sequence: TGTGCCAGCAGCCGTACATCAGGGGGCGCGCATGGCTACACCTTC.

The J gene is TRBJ1-6, the V gene TRBV4-1, with D uncertain. V lost 2 bases and J lost 0, with 11 bases in between. Germline CDR1 and CDR2: MGHRA and YSYEKL. The length of the CDR3 is 17 residues. For the CDR3, the DNA is TGCGCCAGCAGCCAATCGGTAGGGAGCTCCTATAATTCACCCCTCCACTTT. Translating gives CASSQSVGSSYNSPLHF.

The chain is built from TRBV7-2 and TRBJ2-7, with D possibly matching TRBD2 (6 bases). The CDR3 has 16 residues. Between the trimmed V and J ends, which lost 3 bases and 1 base, there was a span of 16 bases. Germline V CDR1 and CDR2: SGHTA, FQGNSA. As DNA, the CDR3 is TGTGCCAGCAGCTTTTATAAAGGGGCGGGATCCTACGAGCAGTACTTC. Translated: CASSFYKGAGSYEQYF.

The J gene is TRBJ1-2, the V gene TRBV6-5; 7 positions agree with TRBD1. CDR1 and CDR2 (germline): MNHEY, SVGAGI. With V trimmed by 6 bases and J by 3 bases, 7 bases remained unmatched. This CDR3 spans 14 amino acids. As DNA, the CDR3 is TGTGCCAGCAGCTCCCTGACAGGGTACTATGGCTACACCTTC. Protein product: CASSSLTGYYGYTF.

The rearrangement links TRBV11-3 to TRBJ2-5; D may be TRBD2 (7 bases). The CDR3 spans 14 residues. CDR1 SGHNT and CDR2 YENEEA come from the germline V gene. With 6 bases removed from V and 1 base from J, the gap between germline ends came to 12 bases. CDR3: CASSRRGGQETQYF. CDR3 in DNA: TGTGCCAGCAGTCGAAGGGGGGGCCAAGAGACCCAGTACTTC.

This sequence joins TRBV24-1 and TRBJ2-7; D may be TRBD2 (5 bases). The CDR3 has 15 amino acids. Trimming stripped 5 bases from V and 2 bases from J, with 15 bases between. Germline CDR1 and CDR2: KGHDR and SFDVKD. CDR3 DNA sequence: TGTGCCACCAGTGTTAGGGAGCGAAGGGCCTACGAGCAGTACTTC. Residues: CATSVRERRAYEQYF.

CDR3 residues: CASSLHSTISGNTIYF. The CDR3, as DNA: TGTGCCAGCAGCTTGCACAGTACAATCTCTGGAAACACCATATATTTT. V is TRBV7-2 and J is TRBJ1-3; D gene uncertain. CDR1 and CDR2 from the germline V gene are SGHTA and FQGNSA. There are 16 residues in the CDR3. Trimming stripped 3 bases from V and 0 bases from J, with 12 bases between. Together with reference TRBV7-2 and TRBJ1-3, the CDR3 gives the full variable domain: GAGVSQSPSNKVTEKGKDVELRCDPISGHTALYWYRQSLGQGLEFLIYFQGNSAPDKSGLPSDRFSAERTGGSVSTLTIQRTQQEDSAVYLCASSLHSTISGNTIYFGEGSWLTVV.

V usage is TRBV28 and J usage is TRBJ2-7; 8 bases map to TRBD1. Trimming cost V 3 bases and J 3 bases; bases outside gene matches: 7. The CDR3 runs to 15 residues. Germline CDR1 is MDHEN and CDR2 is SYDVKM. This CDR3 is CASSFPGQALYEQYF. The CDR3 coding sequence is TGTGCCAGCAGTTTTCCGGGACAGGCCCTCTACGAGCAGTACTTC.

This chain connects TRBV5-5 to TRBJ2-7, with 8 positions matching TRBD1. Germline V gene sequence: CDR1 SGHKS, CDR2 YYEKEE (reference sequence). The CDR3 sequence is 14 residues long. V was clipped by 4 bases and J by 6 bases; unmatched bases: 9. The CDR3: CASSPRDRILEQYF. The CDR3 nucleotides read TGTGCCAGCAGCCCGCGGGACAGGATACTCGAGCAGTACTTC.

This rearrangement joins TRBV7-2 to TRBJ2-1; D is unclear. In germline, CDR1 is SGHTA, CDR2 FQGNSA. Trimming removed 1 base from V and 0 bases from J, with 7 bases in between. This CDR3 contains 15 residues. The CDR3 spells CASSLVAVSYNEQFF. The DNA of the CDR3 is TGTGCCAGCAGCTTAGTTGCGGTCTCCTACAATGAGCAGTTCTTC.

The rearrangement links TRBV3-1 (or the pseudogene TRBV3-2) to TRBJ2-1; 12 bases map to TRBD2. CDR1 is LGHDT, CDR2 YNNKEL, per germline (reference sequence). The CDR3 is made up of 11 amino acids. This CDR3 reads CASSGRGVQFF. In DNA, the CDR3 is TGTGCGTCTAGCGGGAGGGGTGTGCAGTTCTTC.

The V and J genes are TRBV10-3 and TRBJ1-4; 9 nucleotides line up with TRBD1. CDR1 is ENHRY, CDR2 SYGVKD, per germline. The ends lost 11 bases at V and 4 bases at J; junction bases unmatched: 14. This CDR3 region has 16 residues. This CDR3 reads CAARDREAGINEKLFF. CDR3 nucleotides: TGTGCCGCGAGGGACAGGGAGGCCGGAATTAATGAAAAACTGTTTTTT.

The chain uses TRBV29-1 and TRBJ2-1; TRBD2 matches 7 bases. This CDR3 comprises 13 residues. The germline V gene encodes CDR1 SQVTM and CDR2 ANQGSEA. The J segment lost 4 bases and the V segment lost 8 bases, leaving 8 bases of the junction unmatched. In nucleotides, the CDR3 is TGCAGCACTACGACTAGCTCGTACAATGAGCAGTTCTTC. Its translation is CSTTTSSYNEQFF.

This chain joins TRBV28 and TRBJ1-1; D not certain. Between the trimmed V and J ends, which lost 4 bases and 5 bases, there was a span of 8 bases. The germline V gene encodes CDR1 MDHEN and CDR2 SYDVKM. CDR3 length equals 12 residues. The CDR3 spells CASSSPRTEAFF. CDR3 coding DNA: TGTGCCAGCAGTTCCCCCCGGACTGAAGCTTTCTTT.